The next 19 T cell receptor beta chains were all read from a single sample in a study of T cell responses to AZD1222 COVID-19 vaccine. Produced via immunoSEQ multiplex PCR; TCRdb's table is partial and in-frame only. The sample records around 120,000 clones, 85% to 95% being singletons. The specimen comprised peripheral blood, sampled 28 days after the second AZD1222 dose. Receptor source: an adult who received the AZD1222 COVID-19 vaccine.

This chain links TRBV29-1 with TRBJ1-6; no definite D call. Trimming removed 4 bases from V and 7 bases from J, with 11 bases in between. This CDR3 comprises 13 residues. In germline, CDR1 is SQVTM, CDR2 ANQGSEA. CDR3 DNA sequence: TGCAGCGTTGGGGCCTCCCTCAATTCACCCCTCCACTTT. Its protein is CSVGASLNSPLHF.

The chain uses TRBV11-2 and TRBJ2-5; TRBD2 is a possible D gene (6 bases). Germline loops: CDR1 SGHAT, CDR2 FQNNGV. The CDR3 contains 11 residues. The V gene lost 5 bases and the J gene lost 5 bases, with 6 bases spanning the gap. CDR3 region: CASSRGETQYF. The CDR3 DNA follows: TGTGCCAGCAGCCGGGGGGAGACCCAGTACTTC.

The V call is TRBV15, the J call TRBJ2-3; a weak D match, TRBD2 (6 bases). CDR3 length equals 15 residues. Trimming removed 1 base from V and 10 bases from J, with 18 bases in between. Germline V CDR1 and CDR2: LNHNV, YYDKDF (reference sequence). CDR3 nucleotide sequence: TGTGCCACCAGCAGAGCGCCGGGACTTAGGACTTCGCAGTATTTT. Protein product: CATSRAPGLRTSQYF.

This chain uses TRBV7-2 with TRBJ1-5; no clear D. Trimming removed 3 bases from V and 0 bases from J, with 9 bases in between. This CDR3 is 15 amino acids long. Germline V gene lookup returns CDR1 SGHTA and CDR2 FQGNSA. The DNA of the CDR3 is TGTGCCAGCAGCTTCCACGCCAATAGCAATCAGCCCCAGCATTTT. This encodes CASSFHANSNQPQHF.

The chain combines TRBV12-3 or TRBV12-4 with TRBJ2-7, with D perhaps matching TRBD1 (5 bases). The CDR3 has 12 residues. Deletions cut 5 bases from V and 4 bases from J, with 9 bases between. The CDR3 region has the DNA TGTGCCAGCAGTCTCAGACAGTACGAGCAGTACTTC. The encoded protein is CASSLRQYEQYF.

V is TRBV6-2 or TRBV6-3 and J is TRBJ1-1; D is possibly TRBD1 (6 bases). The CDR3 covers 16 residues. Looked up from germline, CDR1 is MNHEY and CDR2 is SVGEGT. Trimming removed 6 bases at V and 8 bases at J, with 25 bases between. Here the CDR3 reads CASSRQALSTLPEAFF. The CDR3 bases are TGTGCCAGCAGCAGACAGGCGTTGAGTACCCTCCCCGAAGCTTTCTTT.

The gene calls are TRBV28 and TRBJ2-2, with D unclear. V lost 5 bases to trimming and J lost 4 bases, with 11 bases between them. CDR1 and CDR2 (germline): MDHEN, SYDVKM. This CDR3 has 14 amino acids. CDR3 amino acids: CASSPPDRTGELFF. CDR3 nucleotides: TGTGCCAGCAGTCCACCCGACCGCACCGGGGAGCTGTTTTTT.

This clone appeared a single time. The chain carries TRBV5-5 and TRBJ1-5, with D hard to call. The CDR3 runs to 17 residues. The germline V gene has CDR1 SGHKS and CDR2 YYEKEE (reference sequence). The V gene lost 2 bases and the J gene lost 2 bases, with 17 bases spanning the gap. The CDR3 reads CASSFDNNFRGNQPQHF. In DNA, the CDR3 is TGTGCCAGCAGCTTTGACAATAACTTTCGGGGCAATCAGCCCCAGCATTTT.

The chain is built from TRBV19 and TRBJ1-5, with TRBD1 matching over 8 bases. Germline CDR1 LNHDA, CDR2 SQIVND (reference sequence). Germline trimming cut 4 bases from V and 9 bases from J; bases unmatched to any gene: 14. The CDR3 sequence is 16 residues long. The CDR3 DNA reads TGTGCCAGTAGTACAACCAGGGGGCAGGCGTCTCCGCCCCAGCATTTT. It translates to CASSTTRGQASPPQHF.

This chain links TRBV7-9 with TRBJ2-3; the D gene is possibly TRBD1 (6 bases). Germline lookup yields CDR1 SEHNR and CDR2 FQNEAQ (reference sequence). The V gene lost 6 bases and the J gene lost 4 bases, with 17 bases spanning the gap. CDR3 length: 15 residues. The CDR3 sequence is CASSPLQGSADTQYF. The CDR3 DNA reads TGTGCCAGCAGTCCGCTACAGGGTAGCGCAGATACGCAGTATTTT.

The rearrangement uses TRBV6-1 and TRBJ2-6; TRBD1 aligns across 7 bases. The V and J ends lost 1 base and 0 bases, in that order; junction bases with no gene match: 0. Germline V gene data show CDR1 as MNHNS and CDR2 as SASEGT. This CDR3 is built from 16 residues. The CDR3 loop reads CASSEGDSSGANVLTF. The CDR3 region has the DNA TGTGCCAGCAGTGAAGGGGACAGCTCTGGGGCCAACGTCCTGACTTTC.

The rearrangement joins TRBV27 to TRBJ1-4; D perhaps matches TRBD1 (6 bases). The germline V gene encodes CDR1 MNHEY and CDR2 SMNVEV (reference sequence). The CDR3 is made up of 15 amino acids. V lost 3 bases and J lost 2, with 10 bases in between. CDR3 DNA: TGTGCCAGCAGTTTCCAGGGGCGCACTAATGAAAAACTGTTTTTT. Translated, it gives CASSFQGRTNEKLFF.

J is TRBJ2-2 and V is TRBV18, with TRBD2 matching 12 bases. This CDR3 is built from 17 residues. The trim removed 6 bases at V and 5 bases at J, leaving 10 bases unmatched. Looked up from germline, CDR1 is KGHSH and CDR2 is LQKENI. Here the CDR3 reads CASSPLAGGPVTGELFF. DNA of the CDR3: TGTGCCAGCTCTCCCCTAGCGGGAGGGCCGGTAACCGGGGAGCTGTTTTTT.

The chain uses TRBV2 and TRBJ2-2, with D maybe TRBD1 (6 bases). Germline loops: CDR1 SNHLY, CDR2 FYNNEI. With 5 bases removed from V and 3 bases from J, the gap between germline ends came to 10 bases. CDR3 length: 14 amino acids. The CDR3 bases are TGTGCCAGCAGTAACAGGGTTGACACCGGGGAGCTGTTTTTT. This sequence encodes CASSNRVDTGELFF.

V and J are TRBV5-6 and TRBJ2-7; maybe TRBD2 (6 bases). Per germline, CDR1 SGHDT and CDR2 YYEEEE. The CDR3 has 14 residues. Trimming left V 1 base short and J 4 bases short, with 12 bases between. The CDR3 reads CASSLRREGYEQYF. In DNA form, the CDR3 reads TGTGCCAGCAGCTTGAGGCGGGAAGGGTACGAGCAGTACTTC.

This chain uses TRBV7-2 with TRBJ2-1; D possibly corresponds to TRBD2 (6 bases). The CDR3 is 17 amino acids. V shed 4 bases and J shed 0 bases, with 16 bases lying between them. Germline loops: CDR1 SGHTA, CDR2 FQGNSA. The DNA of the CDR3 is TGTGCCAGCAGCTCAGAAATTAGCGGATCCTCCTACAATGAGCAGTTCTTC. Translating gives CASSSEISGSSYNEQFF.

The chain recombines TRBV3-1 (or the pseudogene TRBV3-2) with TRBJ2-5, with 13 nucleotides matching TRBD2. The ends lost 0 bases at V and 7 bases at J; junction bases unmatched: 2. The length of the CDR3 is 15 residues. Germline assignment: CDR1 LGHDT and CDR2 YNNKEL (reference sequence). Written as DNA, the CDR3 is TGTGCCAGCAGCCAAGAGACTAGCGGGGGGATGACCCAGTACTTC. Protein: CASSQETSGGMTQYF.

The rearrangement links TRBV6-2 or TRBV6-3 to TRBJ2-5, with D possibly being TRBD2 (6 bases). V lost 2 bases, J lost 3 bases, and 10 bases lay in between. The CDR3 length is 14 residues. Germline CDR1 reads MNHEY; CDR2 reads SVGEGT. CDR3 sequence: CASSYGGRKETQYF. The CDR3 DNA follows: TGTGCCAGCAGTTACGGAGGGAGAAAAGAGACCCAGTACTTC.

This clone was recorded once. The chain joins TRBV12-3 or TRBV12-4 to TRBJ1-1, with a tentative D call TRBD1 (5 bases). The CDR3 is 13 amino acids. Trimming removed 3 bases from V and 6 bases from J, with 11 bases in between. The DNA of the CDR3 is TGTGCCAGCAGTTTGGGGGGTGGGGCTGAAGCTTTCTTT. It yields the protein CASSLGGGAEAFF.